A selection of T cell receptor beta chains follows, all from one sample in a study of T-cell memory formation after mild COVID-19. TCRdb independently ran MiXCR on the 5' RACE reads; one entry per CDR3 protein. The table shows roughly 240,000 distinct CDR3 sequences, with 15% to 20% occurring only once. Sample: PBMCs or a T cell subset sorted from them (not recorded which). These receptors originate from a man younger than 35 who had mild COVID-19 (a few samples of this study predate the infection). Cell type and time point are not known. CDR3s include the opening cysteine and the closing phenylalanine or tryptophan. A D gene is named only where the DNA matches it firmly. A clone size is listed for some rows: how often the clone was seen (once, few, many), or a class if it is expanded.

J | V | size | D | CDR3 | DNA
TRBJ2-7 | TRBV5-1 | few | TRBD1 | CASSHGTGAYEQYF | TGCGCCAGCAGCCACGGGACAGGGGCCTACGAGCAGTACTTC
TRBJ2-1 | TRBV30 | . | . | CAWSLGQLWEQFF | TGTGCCTGGAGTTTAGGACAGTTATGGGAGCAGTTCTTC
TRBJ2-1 | TRBV20-1 | . | . | CSARGLRGHSYNEQFF | TGCAGTGCTAGGGGCTTGCGGGGGCACTCCTACAATGAGCAGTTCTTC
TRBJ2-3 | TRBV29-1 | . | . | CSVAAADGDTQYF | TGCAGCGTTGCAGCGGCTGACGGTGATACGCAGTATTTT
TRBJ2-3 | TRBV7-9 | . | . | CASSLMGGTHHTQYF | TGTGCCAGCAGCTTAATGGGGGGCACACATCATACGCAGTATTTT
TRBJ2-7 | TRBV25-1 | . | . | CASSEDTAYEQYF | TGTGCCAGCAGTGAAGATACAGCCTACGAGCAGTACTTC
TRBJ2-5 | TRBV6-5 | few | TRBD2 | CASSPPAGEETQYF | TGTGCCAGCAGCCCCCCAGCGGGGGAAGAGACCCAGTACTTC
TRBJ2-1 | TRBV6-2/TRBV6-3 | . | . | CASSYSVPWDEQFF | TGTGCCAGCAGTTACTCGGTTCCCTGGGATGAGCAGTTCTTC
TRBJ1-4 | TRBV2 | . | TRBD1 | CASSVTRAGGEKLFF | TGTGCCAGCAGTGTGACGAGGGCAGGGGGGGAAAAACTGTTTTTT
TRBJ2-4 | TRBV2 | few | TRBD2 | CASKGSGGPENIQYF | TGTGCCAGCAAGGGCAGCGGGGGGCCTGAAAACATTCAGTACTTC
TRBJ2-3 | TRBV7-9 | . | . | CASSPPATTTSAQDTQYF | TGTGCCAGCAGCCCCCCGGCCACAACGACCTCTGCACAGGATACGCAGTATTTT
TRBJ2-5 | TRBV20-1 | . | TRBD1 | CSASMGQGYF | TGCAGTGCTAGTATGGGACAGGGATACTTC
TRBJ2-5 | TRBV7-2 | few | . | CASSLVLAAETQYF | TGTGCCAGCAGCTTGGTTTTGGCGGCGGAGACCCAGTACTTC
TRBJ1-1 | TRBV5-1 | . | . | CASSSGTGMNTEAFF | TGCGCCAGCAGCTCCGGGACGGGAATGAACACTGAAGCTTTCTTT
TRBJ2-3 | TRBV27 | few | . | CASRKPSTDTQYF | TGTGCCAGCAGAAAACCCAGCACAGATACGCAGTATTTT